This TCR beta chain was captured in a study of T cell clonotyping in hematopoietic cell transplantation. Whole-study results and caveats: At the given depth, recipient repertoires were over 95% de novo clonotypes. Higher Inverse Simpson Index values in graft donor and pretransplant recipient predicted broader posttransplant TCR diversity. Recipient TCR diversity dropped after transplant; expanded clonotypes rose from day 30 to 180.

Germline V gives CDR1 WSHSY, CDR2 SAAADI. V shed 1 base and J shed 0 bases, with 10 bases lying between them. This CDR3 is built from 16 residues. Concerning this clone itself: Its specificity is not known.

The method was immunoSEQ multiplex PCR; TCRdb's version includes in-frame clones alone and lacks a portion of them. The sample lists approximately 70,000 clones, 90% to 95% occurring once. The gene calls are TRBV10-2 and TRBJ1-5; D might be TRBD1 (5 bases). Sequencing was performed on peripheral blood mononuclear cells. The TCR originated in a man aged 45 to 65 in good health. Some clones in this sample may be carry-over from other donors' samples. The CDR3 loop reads CASSEFHDSSNQPQHF. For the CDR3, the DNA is TGCGCCAGCAGTGAGTTTCACGACAGTAGCAATCAGCCCCAGCATTTT.